Presented here are 21 T cell receptor beta chains from one specimen sequenced in a study of human T cells and chemical hapten exposure. Via MiXCR, TCRdb re-called the RACE reads, giving one row per CDR3 protein. The sample holds 80,000 to 100,000 distinct CDR3 sequences, 25% to 30% seen once. Time point in this sample: patch test 3, about 24 weeks after DPC sensitization. Treatment of the sample: therapeutic diphenylcyclopropenone sensitization with weekly scalp DPC. The sample here was whole blood, taken in connection with sensitization to the hapten diphenylcyclopropenone (DPC). The receptor source for this set is a man aged 35-49 years with alopecia areata. Some clones in this sample may be carry-over from other donors' samples.

The J gene is TRBJ1-1, the V gene TRBV3-1; D uncertain. CDR1 is LGHDT, CDR2 YNNKEL, per germline (reference sequence). The CDR3 sequence is 13 residues long. Trimming removed 7 bases at V and 1 base at J, with 10 bases between. CDR3 in amino acids: CASIDSENTEAFF. CDR3 coding DNA: TGTGCCAGCATTGATTCAGAGAACACTGAAGCTTTCTTT.

The chain carries TRBV6-6 and TRBJ2-7; 11 nucleotides agree with TRBD1. Germline assignment: CDR1 MNHNY and CDR2 SVGAGI (reference sequence). The CDR3 totals 15 residues. J was trimmed by 3 bases and V by 5 bases; bases with no gene match: 6. CDR3 DNA: TGTGCCAGCAGTCCCCGGGACAGGGGGAACTACGAGCAGTACTTC. As protein: CASSPRDRGNYEQYF.

This clonotype has only a few counts. V usage is TRBV18 and J usage is TRBJ1-5; TRBD1 might be the D (6 bases). Germline V gene data show CDR1 as KGHSH and CDR2 as LQKENI. The V end lost 2 bases, the J end lost 4 bases, and 12 bases lay between the germline ends. The CDR3 is 15 amino acids. CDR3 in DNA: TGTGCCAGCTCACCAGATCAGGGGATTAATCAGCCCCAGCATTTT. Translation: CASSPDQGINQPQHF.

The chain joins TRBV9 to TRBJ1-2; 9 bases map to TRBD1. V lost 0 bases to trimming and J lost 7 bases; unmatched junction nucleotides: 7. Germline values: CDR1 SGDLS, CDR2 YYNGEE. The CDR3 is 15 amino acids. CDR3 DNA sequence: TGTGCCAGCAGCGTAGATGGGGACAGGGTACGTGGCTACACCTTC. It is translated as CASSVDGDRVRGYTF. The full variable domain, with the rest looked up from reference TRBV9 and TRBJ1-2, is DSGVTQTPKHLITATGQRVTLRCSPRSGDLSVYWYQQSLDQGLQFLIQYYNGEERAKGNILERFSAQQFPDLHSELNLSSLELGDSALYFCASSVDGDRVRGYTFGSGTRLTVV.

This clonotype was counted a few times. The chain recombines TRBV7-9 with TRBJ1-5; no definite D call. This CDR3 region has 14 residues. V lost 1 base and J 3 bases, leaving 7 bases between the germline ends. CDR1 is SEHNR, CDR2 FQNEAQ, per germline (reference sequence). The CDR3 sequence is CASSLGADNQPQHF. CDR3 DNA sequence: TGTGCCAGCAGCTTAGGTGCGGACAATCAGCCCCAGCATTTT.

The chain couples TRBV12-3 or TRBV12-4 to TRBJ2-3; 9 nucleotides line up with TRBD1. The CDR3 contains 14 residues. J lost 5 bases, V lost 10 bases, and 10 bases had no gene match. The DNA of the CDR3 is TGTGCCACAAACCGGGACAGGGCGGAAGATACGCAGTATTTT. Amino acids: CATNRDRAEDTQYF.

This clonotype has only a few counts. V is TRBV6-5 and J is TRBJ1-1; D is unresolved. Germline values: CDR1 MNHEY, CDR2 SVGAGI. Trimming cost V 4 bases and J 10 bases, with 13 bases left between them. This CDR3 contains 12 residues. CDR3 coding DNA: TGTGCCAGCAGTTCGTATTCTGGCTTAGCTTTCTTT. Protein: CASSSYSGLAFF.

The genes are TRBV2 and TRBJ2-3; TRBD2 might be the D (5 bases). CDR1 is SNHLY, CDR2 FYNNEI, per germline. This CDR3 contains 14 residues. Trimming stripped 6 bases from V and 0 bases from J, with 10 bases between. The CDR3 spells CASRPGSSTDTQYF. CDR3 nucleotides: TGTGCCAGCAGGCCGGGATCTAGCACAGATACGCAGTATTTT.

A few counts support this clonotype. The chain has TRBV12-3 or TRBV12-4 and TRBJ1-6, with TRBD1 identical over 9 bases. The CDR3 is 20 residues long. The V and J ends lost 8 bases and 7 bases, in that order; junction bases with no gene match: 24. CDR3 sequence reads: CASPKPVPRGRDRVNSPLHF. CDR3 sequence (DNA): TGTGCCAGCCCTAAACCCGTACCCAGGGGCCGGGACAGGGTAAATTCACCCCTCCACTTT.

V gene TRBV12-3 or TRBV12-4 combines with J gene TRBJ1-2; D not resolved. Trimming removed 5 bases from V and 2 bases from J, with 12 bases in between. This CDR3 has 14 residues. CDR3 loop: CASSPGRGNYGYTF. The CDR3 DNA sequence: TGTGCCAGCAGTCCTGGACGGGGAAACTATGGCTACACCTTC.

The V gene is TRBV14, the J gene TRBJ2-5; no reliable D call. The length of the CDR3 is 13 residues. The ends were cut back, 0 bases at V and 5 bases at J, with 7 bases in the middle. The V gene's germline CDR1 is SGHDN and CDR2 FVKESK. This chain's CDR3 is CASSQDLGETQYF. Written as DNA, the CDR3 is TGTGCCAGCAGCCAAGATCTAGGGGAGACCCAGTACTTC.

This clonotype showed up just a few times. The CDR3 DNA is TGTGCCAGCAGCCAAGCGGGAACTTCAGAGACCCAGTACTTC. Translated: CASSQAGTSETQYF. The rearrangement joins TRBV25-1 to TRBJ2-5; 7 bases are a match to TRBD2. Germline values: CDR1 MGHDK, CDR2 SYGVNS. The CDR3 is 14 amino acids. V lost 6 bases, J lost 4 bases, and 8 bases stayed unmatched.

There are a few counts of this clonotype. The chain's CDR3 is CASSQAGTSNQPQHF. For the CDR3, the DNA is TGTGCCAGCAGCCAAGCCGGGACAAGCAATCAGCCCCAGCATTTT. The chain is built from TRBV4-2 and TRBJ1-5, with D possibly matching TRBD1 (6 bases). CDR1 and CDR2 (germline): LGHNA, YNFKEQ. This CDR3 comprises 15 residues. V lost 1 base to trimming and J lost 1 base, with 8 bases between them.

The CDR3 region has the DNA TGTGCCAGCAGCGCCGGCCGGGGTAATTCACCCCTCCACTTT. This translates into CASSAGRGNSPLHF. The chain employs TRBV12-3 or TRBV12-4 and TRBJ1-6; D call uncertain. The CDR3 consists of 14 residues. V was clipped by 6 bases and J by 6 bases, with 12 bases between them.

The genes are TRBV19 and TRBJ1-2; D unresolved. V lost 3 bases, J lost 3 bases, and 11 bases lay in between. The CDR3 is 14 residues long. Per germline, CDR1 LNHDA and CDR2 SQIVND (reference sequence). The CDR3 is CASSIQTCDYGYTF. The CDR3 nucleotides read TGTGCCAGTAGTATCCAGACCTGTGACTATGGCTACACCTTC.

The chain joins TRBV5-5 to TRBJ2-1; TRBD1 agrees at 10 bases. The CDR3 is made up of 20 amino acids. Germline CDR1 SGHKS, CDR2 YYEKEE (reference sequence). With 3 bases clipped from V and 4 bases from J, the junction kept 19 bases outside the gene matches. CDR3 residues: CASSSRDRGESGSRYNEQFF. In DNA, the CDR3 is TGTGCCAGCAGCTCCCGGGACAGGGGAGAGAGCGGGAGTAGATACAATGAGCAGTTCTTC.

This chain uses TRBV7-2 with TRBJ2-7, with 7 bases fitting TRBD2. This CDR3 has 13 residues. Germline loops: CDR1 SGHTA, CDR2 FQGNSA. Trimming cost V 5 bases and J 10 bases; bases outside gene matches: 11. The CDR3 spells CASSSTGTNLQYF. As DNA, the CDR3 is TGTGCCAGCAGCAGCACCGGGACTAACCTTCAGTACTTC.

This clonotype has more than one count but fewer than ten. This chain's CDR3 is CSARVPGGSRYEQYF. CDR3 nucleotides: TGCAGTGCTAGAGTCCCCGGGGGGTCAAGGTACGAGCAGTACTTC. The chain links TRBV20-1 to TRBJ2-7; 7 bases line up with TRBD2. Per the germline V gene, CDR1 is DFQATT and CDR2 is SNEGSKA (reference sequence). The CDR3 has 15 residues. Trimming at V came to 1 base and at J to 4 bases, leaving 10 bases not matched to a gene.

Only a few counts were recorded for this clonotype. The V gene is TRBV5-1, the J gene TRBJ2-7; TRBD2 might be the D (6 bases). V lost 0 bases and J lost 3, with 16 bases in between. The CDR3 has 16 residues. CDR1 is SGHRS, CDR2 YFSETQ, per germline. The CDR3 here is CASSLEGQVGGYEQYF. The CDR3, as DNA: TGCGCCAGCAGCTTGGAAGGACAAGTGGGGGGCTACGAGCAGTACTTC.

This clonotype was counted between two and nine times. The chain is built from TRBV12-3 or TRBV12-4 and TRBJ2-5; 7 nucleotides line up with TRBD1. There are 12 residues in the CDR3. J gave up 3 bases and V 7 bases, and 2 bases lay outside the gene matches. The chain's CDR3 is CASTDREETQYF. CDR3 in DNA: TGTGCCAGCACCGACAGGGAAGAGACCCAGTACTTC.

This chain links TRBV7-9 with TRBJ2-2; D may be TRBD2 (6 bases). The CDR3 totals 14 residues. V shed 5 bases and J shed 7 bases, with 14 bases lying between them. Germline assignment: CDR1 SEHNR and CDR2 FQNEAQ (reference sequence). CDR3 bases: TGTGCCAGCAGCCAACCAGGACTATGCGGGGAGCTGTTTTTT. It encodes CASSQPGLCGELFF.